Listed below are T cell receptor beta chains from one sample, sequenced in a study of T cells in Graves' hyperthyroidism and ophthalmopathy. Each CDR3 protein gets one entry after TCRdb re-called the multiplex PCR reads with MiXCR. Here the sample spans over 500,000 distinct CDR3 sequences, approximately 48% being singletons. Sequencing was done on a sample of peripheral blood or thyroid tissue (not recorded which). These receptors were obtained from an adult woman with Graves' disease, either hyperthyroidism or ophthalmopathy (not recorded which). The CDR3 runs from the conserved cysteine through the conserved F or W. Only some rows state a clone size, as once, few, many or a class for expanded clones.

TRBV20-1 many CSAKFRQGNQHF
TRBV7-2 - CASSFGRMGQGIYEQYF
TRBV19 many CASSIETGQQPQHF
TRBV20-1 - CSASGGVETQHF
TRBV6-1 - CASKPRVPWRAFF
TRBV29-1 - CSVEGDSPLHF
TRBV7-9 - CASSHRDRGSNEKLFF
TRBV7-2 - CASSGRDFQETQYF
TRBV20-1 - CSASIRQGANYEQYF
TRBV20-1 few CSAFDPGQGNEKLFF
TRBV4-2 many CASSQELAGGSWEQYF
TRBV7-9 few CASSPPSGRGAFF
TRBV12-3/TRBV12-4 - CASSLGGGDYGYTF
TRBV12-3/TRBV12-4 few CASTGGETQYF
TRBV7-9 many CASSLNRAGGSMNTEAFF